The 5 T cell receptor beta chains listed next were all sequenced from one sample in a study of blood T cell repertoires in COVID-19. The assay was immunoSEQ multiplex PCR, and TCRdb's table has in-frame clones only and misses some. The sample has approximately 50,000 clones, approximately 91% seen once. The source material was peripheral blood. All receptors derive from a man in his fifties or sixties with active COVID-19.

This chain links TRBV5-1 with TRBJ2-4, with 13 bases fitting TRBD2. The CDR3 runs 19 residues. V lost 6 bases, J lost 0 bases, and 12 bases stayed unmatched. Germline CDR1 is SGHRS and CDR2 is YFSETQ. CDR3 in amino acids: CASNDPGTSGNLAKNIQYF. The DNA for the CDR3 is TGCGCCAGCAACGACCCCGGGACTAGCGGGAACCTAGCCAAAAACATTCAGTACTTC.

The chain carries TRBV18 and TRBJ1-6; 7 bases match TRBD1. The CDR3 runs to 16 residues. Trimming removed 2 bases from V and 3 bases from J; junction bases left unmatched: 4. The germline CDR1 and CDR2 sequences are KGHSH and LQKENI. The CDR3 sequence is CASSPWRQGYNSPLHF. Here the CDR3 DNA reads TGTGCCAGCTCACCATGGAGACAGGGCTATAATTCACCCCTCCACTTT.

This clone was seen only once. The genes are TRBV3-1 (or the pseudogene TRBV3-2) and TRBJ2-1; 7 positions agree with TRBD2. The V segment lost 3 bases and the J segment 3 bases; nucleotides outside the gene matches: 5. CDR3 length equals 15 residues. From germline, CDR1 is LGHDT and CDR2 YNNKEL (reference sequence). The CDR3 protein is CASSQGGSYYNEQFF. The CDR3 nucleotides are TGTGCCAGCAGCCAGGGCGGGAGCTACTACAATGAGCAGTTCTTC.

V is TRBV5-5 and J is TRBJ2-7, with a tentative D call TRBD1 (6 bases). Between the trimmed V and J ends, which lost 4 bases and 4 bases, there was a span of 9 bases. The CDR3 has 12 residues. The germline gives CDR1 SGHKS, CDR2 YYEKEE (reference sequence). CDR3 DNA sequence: TGTGCCAGCAGCCCTACAGGGTACGAGCAGTACTTC. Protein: CASSPTGYEQYF.

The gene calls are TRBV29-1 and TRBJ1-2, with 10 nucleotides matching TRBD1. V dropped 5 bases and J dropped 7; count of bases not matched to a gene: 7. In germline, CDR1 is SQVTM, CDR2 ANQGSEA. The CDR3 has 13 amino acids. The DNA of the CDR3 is TGCAGCGTTCTAGACAGGGGGCTACGTGGCTACACCTTC. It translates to CSVLDRGLRGYTF.